This TCR beta chain was captured by sequencing in a study of blood T cell repertoires in COVID-19. Germline values: CDR1 SEHNR, CDR2 FQNEAQ (reference sequence). The CDR3 spans 16 residues. V lost 5 bases and J lost 4; bases outside the gene matches: 8. Study processing details: Scientists estimated how many nucleated cells there were by amplifying reference gene primers. The table came from immunoSEQ multiplex PCR; TCRdb's copy has only in-frame clones and leaves some out. D and trimming come from the DNA, and the V and J calls and clone size come from that table. The sample includes 140,000 to 150,000 clones, 79% of them seen just once.

Input material: peripheral blood. The V gene is TRBV7-9, the J gene TRBJ2-7, with 13 nucleotides matching TRBD2. This receptor was identified in a man over 45 with active or convalescent COVID-19. CDR3 sequence reads: CASSPSGLAGKYEQYF. CDR3 nucleotide sequence: TGTGCCAGCAGCCCCTCGGGACTAGCGGGAAAGTACGAGCAGTACTTC.